The next 11 T cell receptor beta chains were all read from a single sample in a study of T cell clones after liver transplantation. Produced via immunoSEQ multiplex PCR; TCRdb's table is partial and in-frame only. The data contain roughly 97,000 clones, roughly four fifths of them seen just once; the ten biggest clones take up 0.99%. The source was CD4+ T cells from blood, collected before liver transplant. These receptors originate from a human donor who received a liver transplant.

The chain employs TRBV10-2 and TRBJ2-2, with D hard to call. The CDR3 spans 11 residues. Germline V gene lookup returns CDR1 WSHSY and CDR2 SAAADI. The V and J ends lost 5 bases and 7 bases respectively, with 5 bases between them. Here the CDR3 DNA reads TGCGCCAGCAGTAGGCTCGGGGAGCTGTTTTTT. Protein: CASSRLGELFF.

V usage is TRBV2 and J usage is TRBJ1-4; tentatively, D is TRBD1 (6 bases). Per germline, CDR1 SNHLY and CDR2 FYNNEI. The CDR3 extends over 14 amino acids. V was pared by 10 bases and J by 0 bases, with 12 bases between. The CDR3, as DNA: TGTGCCAACAGGGAATTTGCAACTAATGAAAAACTGTTTTTT. This codes for CANREFATNEKLFF.

V gene TRBV9 combines with J gene TRBJ2-2; D uncertain. The CDR3 runs to 14 residues. Per the germline V gene, CDR1 is SGDLS and CDR2 is YYNGEE. V was clipped by 4 bases and J by 4 bases, with 11 bases between them. The CDR3 protein is CASSPRTSTGELFF. The CDR3 DNA reads as TGTGCCAGCAGCCCACGGACGAGCACCGGGGAGCTGTTTTTT. The variable domain in full, with the rest retrieved from reference TRBV9 and TRBJ2-2, is DSGVTQTPKHLITATGQRVTLRCSPRSGDLSVYWYQQSLDQGLQFLIQYYNGEERAKGNILERFSAQQFPDLHSELNLSSLELGDSALYFCASSPRTSTGELFFGEGSRLTVL.

CDR3: CASSPGTGLNTEAFF. The CDR3 nucleotides read TGTGCCAGCTCACCCGGGACAGGCTTGAACACTGAAGCTTTCTTT. The chain carries TRBV18 and TRBJ1-1; 8 nucleotides align to TRBD1. V lost 3 bases and J lost 0; bases outside the gene matches: 3. The CDR3 is 15 amino acids. Germline-derived CDR1 and CDR2 are KGHSH and LQKENI.

This chain connects TRBV2 to TRBJ1-1; TRBD1 is a possible D gene (5 bases). V was trimmed by 6 bases and J by 1 base, leaving 12 bases between them. Germline V lookup: CDR1 SNHLY, CDR2 FYNNEI. The CDR3 is made up of 14 amino acids. The CDR3 is CASSSGGGNTEAFF. DNA of the CDR3: TGTGCCAGCAGCTCGGGCGGGGGGAACACTGAAGCTTTCTTT.

The chain is built from TRBV9 and TRBJ2-7; 11 bases are a match to TRBD2. The ends lost 2 bases at V and 6 bases at J; junction bases unmatched: 7. The CDR3 is made up of 15 amino acids. In germline, CDR1 is SGDLS, CDR2 YYNGEE. The CDR3 nucleotides are TGTGCCAGCAGCGTCTCCGGGACTAGCGGTATCGAGCAGTACTTC. It codes for CASSVSGTSGIEQYF.

The chain is built from TRBV2 and TRBJ2-1; D ambiguous. V dropped 7 bases and J dropped 0 bases, with 13 bases sitting between them. CDR1 is SNHLY and CDR2 is FYNNEI in the germline V gene. The CDR3 is 15 amino acids. The CDR3 sequence: CASILRETSYNEQFF. The CDR3 DNA follows: TGTGCCAGCATCCTCAGAGAGACCTCCTACAATGAGCAGTTCTTC.

This chain connects TRBV6-5 to TRBJ2-7; tentative D call: TRBD1 (6 bases). Trimming cost V 6 bases and J 4 bases, with 10 bases left between them. Germline V CDR1 and CDR2: MNHEY, SVGAGI. The CDR3 sequence is 12 residues long. The CDR3 sequence: CASSRGQYEQYF. CDR3 nucleotides: TGTGCCAGCAGCCGAGGACAGTACGAGCAGTACTTC.

The chain links TRBV28 to TRBJ2-3, with 12 bases identical to TRBD2. CDR3 length equals 16 residues. The germline CDR1 and CDR2 sequences are MDHEN and SYDVKM. V dropped 4 bases and J dropped 2; count of bases not matched to a gene: 4. CDR3 loop: CASSSWTSGTTDTQYF. In nucleotides, the CDR3 is TGTGCCAGCAGTTCGTGGACTAGCGGGACCACAGATACGCAGTATTTT.

The V gene is TRBV27, the J gene TRBJ2-3; the D is unclear. Trimming pared 4 bases from V and 1 base from J, leaving 9 bases between. The germline gives CDR1 MNHEY, CDR2 SMNVEV (reference sequence). The CDR3 loop spans 14 amino acids. The CDR3 nucleotides are TGTGCCAGCAGTTCCTGGCAGGGCACAGATACGCAGTATTTT. Its translation is CASSSWQGTDTQYF.

This clone was observed once. The chain employs TRBV6-5 and TRBJ2-7; the D gene is possibly TRBD2 (5 bases). This CDR3 is built from 16 residues. Trimming shortened V by 4 bases and J by 3 bases, and 19 bases separated the two germline ends. Per the germline V gene, CDR1 is MNHEY and CDR2 is SVGAGI. CDR3 in DNA: TGTGCCAGCAGTTCCAAAAGGGCCGGACTGAACTACGAGCAGTACTTC. Translating it yields CASSSKRAGLNYEQYF.